This TCR beta chain was retrieved from a study of T cell repertoires in aging, cancer and after chemotherapy. TRB rearrangements spanning V, D and J were amplified using mixed TRB-A/B primers. TCRdb re-analysed the multiplex PCR reads in MiXCR, keeping a single row per CDR3 protein. In the table there are 2,000 or so distinct CDR3 sequences, about 19% of which are singletons. On this clonotype itself: Its antigen is unidentified.

Overall study results and limits: In healthy donors, age-related TCR diversity loss mainly reflected lost richness.

The template was genomic DNA from peripheral blood, not RNA. The source of this sequence is a human donor with a blood cancer. The sequencing sample was made of blood.

The CDR3 nucleotides are TGTGCCAGCGGGGAGGTCCATGGCTACACCTTC. This codes for CASGEVHGYTF. The chain carries TRBV12-3 or TRBV12-4 and TRBJ1-2, with D unclear. The CDR3 sequence is 11 residues long. V lost 8 bases to trimming and J lost 6 bases, with 10 bases between them.